What follows are 9 T cell receptor beta chains derived from one specimen sequenced in a study of OX40 agonist ivuxolimab in advanced cancers. Measured with immunoSEQ multiplex PCR; TCRdb has only the in-frame clones, and not every one. In the table there are about 99,000 clones, 91% of which are singletons. Source: CD4+ or CD8+ T cells sorted from blood, taken in a trial of the OX40 agonist ivuxolimab. These receptors all stem from an adult with an advanced solid tumor such as melanoma, head and neck, liver or kidney cancer.

The chain employs TRBV28 and TRBJ2-1; tentatively, D is TRBD2 (6 bases). This CDR3 is 16 amino acids long. V was cut by 3 bases and J by 7 bases, with 19 bases left in between. Looked up from germline, CDR1 is MDHEN and CDR2 is SYDVKM. DNA of the CDR3: TGTGCCAGCAGTTTTTACTCCGGAGGGCCAATGAATGAGCAGTTCTTC. Its translation: CASSFYSGGPMNEQFF.

The chain uses TRBV4-2 and TRBJ2-1; D might be TRBD2 (6 bases). CDR1 is LGHNA, CDR2 YNFKEQ, per germline. The CDR3 loop spans 16 amino acids. Trimming removed 0 bases from V and 7 bases from J, with 16 bases in between. CDR3: CASSQDRLEVGNEQFF. CDR3 DNA: TGTGCCAGCAGCCAAGATCGACTAGAGGTGGGGAATGAGCAGTTCTTC.

The rearrangement uses TRBV6-5 and TRBJ1-6; D remains unclear. The CDR3 length is 13 residues. Trimming cost V 6 bases and J 7 bases, with 10 bases left between them. Germline-derived CDR1 and CDR2 are MNHEY and SVGAGI. The CDR3 DNA follows: TGTGCCAGCAGAGCCTCGACCAATTCACCCCTCCACTTT. This translates into CASRASTNSPLHF.

The chain is built from TRBV7-9 and TRBJ2-2, with 7 bases that match TRBD2. Per germline, CDR1 SEHNR and CDR2 FQNEAQ (reference sequence). The length of the CDR3 is 12 residues. CDR3 region: CAGGAYTGELFF. The DNA for the CDR3 is TGTGCGGGAGGGGCGTACACCGGGGAGCTGTTTTTT.

The rearrangement joins TRBV28 to TRBJ1-2; D gene uncertain. Trimming took 1 base from V and 3 from J, leaving 9 bases between them. Germline CDR1 reads MDHEN; CDR2 reads SYDVKM. The CDR3 runs 14 residues. Written as DNA, the CDR3 is TGTGCCAGCAGTTTATCATCATCCTACTATGGCTACACCTTC. Translation gives CASSLSSSYYGYTF.

This chain connects TRBV9 to TRBJ1-3; TRBD1 might be the D (5 bases). The CDR3 runs 15 residues. Germline CDR1 reads SGDLS; CDR2 reads YYNGEE. V shed 0 bases and J shed 0 bases, with 7 bases lying between them. The CDR3, as DNA: TGTGCCAGCAGCGTAGCGACAGCCTCTGGAAACACCATATATTTT. As protein: CASSVATASGNTIYF.

The V and J genes are TRBV25-1 and TRBJ2-3; D may be TRBD1 or TRBD2 (6 bases each). The germline CDR1 and CDR2 sequences are MGHDK and SYGVNS. The CDR3 length is 12 residues. Trimming cost V 8 bases and J 11 bases, with 17 bases left between them. CDR3 DNA: TGTGCCAGCGCCGGGGGCGGAGAGGAGCAGTATTTT. Translation: CASAGGGEEQYF.

The chain joins TRBV10-3 to TRBJ2-7, with 15 bases matching TRBD2. With V trimmed by 1 base and J by 7 bases, 2 bases remained unmatched. The germline gives CDR1 ENHRY, CDR2 SYGVKD. The CDR3 loop spans 15 amino acids. CDR3 nucleotide sequence: TGTGCCATCAGTGAGTTGGGACTAGCGGGAGGTGAGCAGTACTTC. It yields the protein CAISELGLAGGEQYF.

The chain joins TRBV4-3 to TRBJ2-6; tentatively, D is TRBD1 (5 bases). The germline gives CDR1 LGHNA, CDR2 YSLEER. Trimming shortened V by 0 bases and J by 2 bases, and 5 bases separated the two germline ends. CDR3 size: 15 residues. The CDR3 region is CASSQEGAGANVLTF. The CDR3 DNA is TGCGCCAGCAGCCAAGAAGGGGCTGGGGCCAACGTCCTGACTTTC.